The 2 T cell receptor beta chains reported below all come from one sample, sequenced in a study of cytomegalovirus exposure and HLA in healthy donors. Primers: 60 Vbeta forward and 13 Jbeta reverse. The table came from immunoSEQ multiplex PCR; TCRdb's copy has only in-frame clones and leaves some out. The sample data list roughly 77,000 clones. The sample taken for sequencing was PBMCs. The origin of the receptors is a man between 25 and 39 years old in good health and CMV-seronegative.

The rearrangement links TRBV6-6 to TRBJ2-5, with D possibly matching TRBD2 (6 bases). The V end was cut by 7 bases, the J end by 13 bases, with 19 bases between. The CDR3 is 12 amino acids. From germline, CDR1 is MNHNY and CDR2 SVGAGI (reference sequence). As DNA, the CDR3 is TGTGCCAGCACGACTAAACGGGACTCGCTGTACTTC. It yields the protein CASTTKRDSLYF.

The chain recombines TRBV5-6 with TRBJ2-2, with TRBD2 as a possible D gene (5 bases). Germline V lookup: CDR1 SGHDT, CDR2 YYEEEE. The CDR3 runs to 15 residues. Trimming took off 4 bases at V and 0 bases at J, with 10 bases between the two ends. CDR3 amino acids: CASSPGESNTGELFF. CDR3 nucleotides: TGTGCCAGCAGCCCCGGGGAATCGAACACCGGGGAGCTGTTTTTT.